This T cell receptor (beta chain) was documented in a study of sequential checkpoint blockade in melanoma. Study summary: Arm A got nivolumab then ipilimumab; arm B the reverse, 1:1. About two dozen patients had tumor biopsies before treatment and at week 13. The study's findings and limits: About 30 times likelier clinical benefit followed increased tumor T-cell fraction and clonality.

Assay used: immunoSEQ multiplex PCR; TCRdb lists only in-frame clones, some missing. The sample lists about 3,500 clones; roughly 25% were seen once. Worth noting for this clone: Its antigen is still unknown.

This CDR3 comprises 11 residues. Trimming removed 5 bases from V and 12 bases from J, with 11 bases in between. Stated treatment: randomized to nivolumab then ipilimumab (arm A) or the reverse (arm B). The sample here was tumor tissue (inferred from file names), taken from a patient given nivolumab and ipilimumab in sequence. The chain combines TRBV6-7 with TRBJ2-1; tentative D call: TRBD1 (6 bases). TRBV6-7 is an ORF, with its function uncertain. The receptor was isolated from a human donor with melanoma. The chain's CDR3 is CASSQTGPQFF. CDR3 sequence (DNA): TGTGCCAGCAGTCAAACAGGGCCGCAGTTCTTC.